This paragraph covers one T cell receptor (beta chain) sequence. The germline V gene has CDR1 SGHRS and CDR2 YFSETQ. The CDR3 extends over 14 amino acids. With V trimmed by 4 bases and J by 1 base, 4 bases remained unmatched. The sample belongs to a study of cytomegalovirus exposure and HLA in healthy donors. PCR primers comprised 60 Vbeta and 13 Jbeta primers. Produced via immunoSEQ multiplex PCR; TCRdb's table is partial and in-frame only. The sample contains approximately 140,000 clones, about 80% of which appear only once. The origin of this receptor is a male donor in good health and CMV-seronegative. Sequencing was done on a sample of PBMCs. V and J are TRBV5-1 and TRBJ1-1; TRBD1 agrees at 7 bases. In DNA form, the CDR3 reads TGCGCCAGCAGCATAACAGGGGCGAACACTGAAGCTTTCTTT. It specifies CASSITGANTEAFF.